This TCR beta chain was sequenced in a study of cytomegalovirus exposure and HLA in healthy donors. Whole-study findings and limits: The authors later linked a missense DCLRE1C variant to TCR beta V- and J-gene trimming. Later findings reportedly placed an Asian-associated ancestry cluster below the approximately 670-donor mean for N-insertions. CMV antigen specificity was confirmed in vitro for three CMV-associated chains. Some public TCRs appeared in many individuals, while most sequences were rare.

The study ran its PCR with 60 Vbeta and 13 Jbeta primers. Here immunoSEQ multiplex PCR was the method, and the copy in TCRdb shows in-frame clones only, minus some. Of 220,000 or so clones in the sample, more than 60% were seen once. Of note for this clone: Its cognate antigen is unknown.

Germline loops: CDR1 LNHDA, CDR2 SQIVND (reference sequence). This CDR3 has 15 residues. V trimming: 6 bases; J trimming: 4 bases; junction bases outside the gene matches: 5. This receptor was taken from a man in his forties or fifties in good health and CMV-seronegative. This chain uses TRBV19 with TRBJ2-6, with TRBD1 matching 8 bases. The sample comprised PBMCs. The CDR3 here is CASRTGDSGANVLTF. Here the CDR3 DNA reads TGTGCCAGTAGGACAGGGGACTCGGGGGCCAACGTCCTGACTTTC.